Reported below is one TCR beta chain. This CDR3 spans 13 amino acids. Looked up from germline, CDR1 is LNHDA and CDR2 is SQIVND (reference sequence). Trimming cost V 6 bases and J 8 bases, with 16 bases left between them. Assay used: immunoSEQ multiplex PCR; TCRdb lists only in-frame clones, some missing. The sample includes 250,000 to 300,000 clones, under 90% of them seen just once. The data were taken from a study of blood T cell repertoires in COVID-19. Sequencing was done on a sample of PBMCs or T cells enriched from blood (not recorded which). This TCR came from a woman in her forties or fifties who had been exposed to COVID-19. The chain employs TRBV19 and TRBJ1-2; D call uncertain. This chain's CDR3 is CASSPHSADGYTF. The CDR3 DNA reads TGTGCCAGTAGCCCCCACAGTGCCGACGGCTACACCTTC.